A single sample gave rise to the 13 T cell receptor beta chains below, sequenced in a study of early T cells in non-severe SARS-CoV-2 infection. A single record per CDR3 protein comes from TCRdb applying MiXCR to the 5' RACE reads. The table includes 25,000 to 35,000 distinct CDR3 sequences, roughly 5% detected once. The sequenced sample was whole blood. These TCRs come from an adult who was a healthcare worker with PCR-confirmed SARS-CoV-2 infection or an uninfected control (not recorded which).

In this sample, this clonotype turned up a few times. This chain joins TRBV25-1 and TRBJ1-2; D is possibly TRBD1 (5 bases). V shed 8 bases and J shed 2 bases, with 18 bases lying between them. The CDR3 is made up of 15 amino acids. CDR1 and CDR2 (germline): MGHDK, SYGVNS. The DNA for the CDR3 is TGTGCCAGCTCTCCCGGACCGGGGCGCAACTATGGCTACACCTTC. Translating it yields CASSPGPGRNYGYTF.

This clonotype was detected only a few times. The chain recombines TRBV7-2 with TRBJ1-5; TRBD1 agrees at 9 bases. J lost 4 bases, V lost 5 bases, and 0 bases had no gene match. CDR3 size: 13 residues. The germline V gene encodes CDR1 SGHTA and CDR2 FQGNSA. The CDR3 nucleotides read TGTGCCAGCAGCGGACAGGGGAATCAGCCCCAGCATTTT. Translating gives CASSGQGNQPQHF.

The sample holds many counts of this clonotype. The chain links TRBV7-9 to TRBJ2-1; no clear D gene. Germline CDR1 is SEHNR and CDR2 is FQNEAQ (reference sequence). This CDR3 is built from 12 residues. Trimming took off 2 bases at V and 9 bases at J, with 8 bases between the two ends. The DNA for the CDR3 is TGTGCCAGCAGCTTACCATGGGGTGAGCAGTTCTTC. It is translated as CASSLPWGEQFF. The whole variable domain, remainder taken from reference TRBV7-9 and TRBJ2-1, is DTGVSQNPRHKITKRGQNVTFRCDPISEHNRLYWYRQTLGQGPEFLTYFQNEAQLEKSRLLSDRFSAERPKGSFSTLEIQRTEQGDSAMYLCASSLPWGEQFFGPGTRLTVL.

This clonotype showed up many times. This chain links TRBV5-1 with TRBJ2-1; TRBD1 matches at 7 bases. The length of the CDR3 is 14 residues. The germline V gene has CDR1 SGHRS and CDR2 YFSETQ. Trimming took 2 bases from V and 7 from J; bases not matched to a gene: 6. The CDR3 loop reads CASSFLDRANEQFF. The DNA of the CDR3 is TGCGCCAGCAGCTTTCTTGACAGGGCTAATGAGCAGTTCTTC.

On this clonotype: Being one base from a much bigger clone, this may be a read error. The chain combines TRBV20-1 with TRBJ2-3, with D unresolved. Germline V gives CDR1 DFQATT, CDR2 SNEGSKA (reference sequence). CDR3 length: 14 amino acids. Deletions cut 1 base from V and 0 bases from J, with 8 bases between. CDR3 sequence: CSARVVVSTDTQYF. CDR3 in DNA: TGCAGTGCTAGAGTAGTTGTCAGCACAGATACGCAGTATTTT.

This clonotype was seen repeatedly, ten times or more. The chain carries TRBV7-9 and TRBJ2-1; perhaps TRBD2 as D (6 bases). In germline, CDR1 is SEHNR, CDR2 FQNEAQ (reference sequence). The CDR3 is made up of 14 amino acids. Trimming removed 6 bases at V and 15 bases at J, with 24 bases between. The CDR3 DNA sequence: TGTGCCAGCAGGCGGGAAGAATCTATCCAGGGTGGGTTCTTC. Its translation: CASRREESIQGGFF.

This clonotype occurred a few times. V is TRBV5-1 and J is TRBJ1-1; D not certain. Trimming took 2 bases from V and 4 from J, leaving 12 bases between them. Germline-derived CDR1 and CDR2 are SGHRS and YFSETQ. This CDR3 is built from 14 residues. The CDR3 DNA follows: TGCGCCAGCAGCTTTGTAGGGTTCGGCACTGAAGCTTTCTTT. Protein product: CASSFVGFGTEAFF.

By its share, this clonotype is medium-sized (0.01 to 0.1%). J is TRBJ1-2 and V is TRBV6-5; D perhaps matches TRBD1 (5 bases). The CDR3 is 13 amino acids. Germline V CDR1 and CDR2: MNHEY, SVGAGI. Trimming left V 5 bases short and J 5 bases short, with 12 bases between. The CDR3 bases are TGTGCCAGCAGTCTCCGGGACGGATATGGCTACACCTTC. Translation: CASSLRDGYGYTF.

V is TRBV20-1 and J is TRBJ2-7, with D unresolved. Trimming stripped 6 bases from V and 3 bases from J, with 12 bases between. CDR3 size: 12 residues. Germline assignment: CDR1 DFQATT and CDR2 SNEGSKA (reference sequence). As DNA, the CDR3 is TGCAGTGCACTACATTACAACTACGAGCAGTACTTC. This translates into CSALHYNYEQYF.

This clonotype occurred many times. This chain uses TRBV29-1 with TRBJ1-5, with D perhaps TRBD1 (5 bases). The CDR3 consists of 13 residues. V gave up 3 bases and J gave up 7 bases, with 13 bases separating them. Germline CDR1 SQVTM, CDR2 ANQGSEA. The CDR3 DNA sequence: TGCAGCGTTGATTTGGGGGTAGGGCAGCCCCAGCATTTT. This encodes CSVDLGVGQPQHF. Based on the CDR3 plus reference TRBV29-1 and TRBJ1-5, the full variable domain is SAVISQKPSRDICQRGTSLTIQCQVDSQVTMMFWYRQQPGQSLTLIATANQGSEATYESGFVIDKFPISRPNLTFSTLTVSNMSPEDSSIYLCSVDLGVGQPQHFGDGTRLSIL.

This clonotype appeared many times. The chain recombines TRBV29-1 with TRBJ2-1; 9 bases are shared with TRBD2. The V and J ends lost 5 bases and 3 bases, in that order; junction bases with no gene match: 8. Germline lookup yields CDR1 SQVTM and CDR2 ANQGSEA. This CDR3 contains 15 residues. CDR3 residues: CSVPYRTSDYNEQFF. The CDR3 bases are TGCAGCGTTCCGTACCGGACTAGCGACTACAATGAGCAGTTCTTC.

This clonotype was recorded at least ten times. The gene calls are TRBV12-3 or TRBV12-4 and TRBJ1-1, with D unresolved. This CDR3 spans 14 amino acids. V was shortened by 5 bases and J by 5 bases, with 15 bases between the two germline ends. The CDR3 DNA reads TGTGCCAGCAGTACTACGTGGCCTCCGACTGAAGCTTTCTTT. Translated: CASSTTWPPTEAFF.

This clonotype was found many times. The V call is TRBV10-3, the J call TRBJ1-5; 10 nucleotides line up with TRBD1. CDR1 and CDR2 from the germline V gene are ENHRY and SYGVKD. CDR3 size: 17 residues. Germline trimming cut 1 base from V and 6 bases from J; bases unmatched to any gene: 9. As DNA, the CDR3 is TGTGCCATCAGTGAGTGGGGACAGGGGCCGGTAGGTCAGCCCCAGCATTTT. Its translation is CAISEWGQGPVGQPQHF.